This T cell receptor (beta chain) was recorded in a study of blood T cell repertoires in COVID-19. Looking at the study overall: The cDNA or gDNA used as material had been derived from T cells, B-cell-depleted T cells, or PBMCs.

The J segment lost 2 bases and the V segment lost 1 base, leaving 1 base of the junction unmatched. The CDR3 is 15 residues long. CDR1 and CDR2 (germline): KGHSH, LQKENI. Patients of the Seattle cohort, enrolled during active infection, were followed longitudinally. Clones were read by immunoSEQ multiplex PCR, and TCRdb kept only the in-frame ones, dropping some. The table has under 250,000 clones, around 86% seen once; the top ten hold 5% to 7%. The receptor comes from a woman of 80 years or more with COVID-19, enrolled during active disease. What was sequenced was peripheral blood. V and J are TRBV18 and TRBJ2-3; 9 nucleotides line up with TRBD2. For the CDR3, the DNA is TGTGCCAGCTCACCACTAGCGGGGGCCACAGATACGCAGTATTTT. The encoded protein is CASSPLAGATDTQYF.